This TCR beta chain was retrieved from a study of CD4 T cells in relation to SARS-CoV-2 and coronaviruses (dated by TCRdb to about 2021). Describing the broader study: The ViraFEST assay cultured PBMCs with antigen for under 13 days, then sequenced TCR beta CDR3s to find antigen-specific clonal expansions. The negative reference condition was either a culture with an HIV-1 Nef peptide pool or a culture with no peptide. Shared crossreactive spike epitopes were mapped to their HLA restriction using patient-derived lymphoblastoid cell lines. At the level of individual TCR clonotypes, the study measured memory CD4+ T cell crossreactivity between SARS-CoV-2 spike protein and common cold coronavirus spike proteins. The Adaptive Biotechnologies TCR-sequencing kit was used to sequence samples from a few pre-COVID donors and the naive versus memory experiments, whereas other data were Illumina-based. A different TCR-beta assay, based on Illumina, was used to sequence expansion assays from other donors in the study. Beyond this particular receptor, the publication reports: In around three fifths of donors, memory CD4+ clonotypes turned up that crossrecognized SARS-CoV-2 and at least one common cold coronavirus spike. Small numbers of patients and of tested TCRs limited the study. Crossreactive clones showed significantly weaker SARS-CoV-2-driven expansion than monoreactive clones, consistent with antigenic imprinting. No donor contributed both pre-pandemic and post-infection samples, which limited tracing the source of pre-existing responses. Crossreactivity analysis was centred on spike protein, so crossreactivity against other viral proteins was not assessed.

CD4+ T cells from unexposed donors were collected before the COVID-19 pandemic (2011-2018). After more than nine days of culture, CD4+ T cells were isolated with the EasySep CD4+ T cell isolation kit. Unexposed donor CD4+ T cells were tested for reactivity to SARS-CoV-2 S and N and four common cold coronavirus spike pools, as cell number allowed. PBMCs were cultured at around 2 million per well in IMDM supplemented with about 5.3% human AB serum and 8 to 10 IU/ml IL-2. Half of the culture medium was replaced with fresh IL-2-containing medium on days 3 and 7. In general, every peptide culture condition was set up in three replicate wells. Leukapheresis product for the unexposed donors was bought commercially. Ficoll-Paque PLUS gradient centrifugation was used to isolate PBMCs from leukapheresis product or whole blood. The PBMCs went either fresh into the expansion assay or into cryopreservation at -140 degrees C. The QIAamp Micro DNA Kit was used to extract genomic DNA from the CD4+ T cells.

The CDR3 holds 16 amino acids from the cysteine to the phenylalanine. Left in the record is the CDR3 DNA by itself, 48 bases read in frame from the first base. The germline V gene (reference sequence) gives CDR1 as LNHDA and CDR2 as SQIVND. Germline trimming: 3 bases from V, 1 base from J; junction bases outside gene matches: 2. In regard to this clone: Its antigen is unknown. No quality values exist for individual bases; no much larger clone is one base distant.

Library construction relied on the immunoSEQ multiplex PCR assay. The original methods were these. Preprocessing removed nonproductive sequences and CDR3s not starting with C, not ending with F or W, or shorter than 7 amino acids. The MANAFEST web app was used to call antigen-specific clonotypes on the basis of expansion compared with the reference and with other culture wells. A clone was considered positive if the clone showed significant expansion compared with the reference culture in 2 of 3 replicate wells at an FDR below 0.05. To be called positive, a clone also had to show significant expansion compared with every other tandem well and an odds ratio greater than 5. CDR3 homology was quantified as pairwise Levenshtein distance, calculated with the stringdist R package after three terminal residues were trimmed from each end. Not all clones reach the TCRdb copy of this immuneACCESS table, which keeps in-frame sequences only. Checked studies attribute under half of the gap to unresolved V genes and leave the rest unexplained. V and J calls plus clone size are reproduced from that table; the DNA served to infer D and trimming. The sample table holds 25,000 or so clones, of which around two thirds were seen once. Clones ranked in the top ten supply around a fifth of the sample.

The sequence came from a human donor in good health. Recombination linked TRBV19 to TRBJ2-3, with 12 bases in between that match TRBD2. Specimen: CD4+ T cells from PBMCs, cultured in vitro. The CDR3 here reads CASSISSGGGTDTQYF. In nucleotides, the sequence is TGTGCCAGTAGTATCTCTAGCGGGGGGGGCACAGATACGCAGTATTTT.